The rows below give T cell receptor beta chains drawn from one sample of a study of blood T cell repertoires in COVID-19. Generated by immunoSEQ multiplex PCR, the TCRdb table keeps only in-frame clones and is missing some. The sample has 100,000 or so clones, roughly 79% seen once; the top ten hold over 35%. The sample taken for sequencing was peripheral blood. The receptors were sampled from a man older than 75 with acute or convalescent COVID-19. Each CDR3 is given with its conserved first and last residue. The size entry is marked missing in some rows and otherwise reads once, few, many or a size class.

clone_size,v_call,cdr3_aa
.,TRBV18,CASSPYPGQANTEAFF
few,TRBV19,CASSRTSGTYEQYF
once,TRBV28,CASIQAQAAFF
.,TRBV18,CASSRTGKNTEAFF
.,TRBV28,CASSLFGPTYEQYF
.,TRBV2,CASGRNTEAFF
few,TRBV27,CASRPSRGKGAGNTIYF
few,TRBV18,CASSPPTGRAGTGELFF
.,TRBV14,CASSQDRLAGVRQFF
.,TRBV9,CASSGLAGTHADTQYF
once,TRBV28,CASSSTRGMNTEAFF